This TCR beta chain derives from a study of beta chain features in type 1 diabetes. cDNA synthesis used the whole RNA isolate, giving expressed TCRB sequences. Produced via immunoSEQ multiplex PCR; TCRdb's table is partial and in-frame only. The repertoire holds some 250,000 clones, 27% seen once, with under 5% in the top ten. J gave up 2 bases and V 4 bases, and 8 bases lay outside the gene matches. This CDR3 comprises 15 residues. CDR1 and CDR2 from the germline V gene are SGHRS and YFSETQ. The TCR was taken from a man younger than 40 in good health. The sequenced sample consisted of central memory CD4+ T cells from blood. The chain couples TRBV5-1 to TRBJ2-5; the match to TRBD1 covers 7 bases. Written as DNA, the CDR3 is TGCGCCAGCAGCAGGGGGCCGGAGATACAAGAGACCCAGTACTTC. As protein: CASSRGPEIQETQYF. Looking up the rest from reference TRBV5-1 and TRBJ2-5 gives the full variable domain: KAGVTQTPRYLIKTRGQQVTLSCSPISGHRSVSWYQQTPGQGLQFLFEYFSETQRNKGNFPGRFSGRQFSNSRSEMNVSTLELGDSALYLCASSRGPEIQETQYFGPGTRLLVL.